A single TCR beta chain is shown here with its context. The germline V and J ends were trimmed by 0 bases and 1 base, with 12 bases remaining between them. The CDR3 contains 17 residues. Germline loops: CDR1 MGHRA, CDR2 YSYEKL. Profiling relied on immunoSEQ multiplex PCR, and the TCRdb table lists in-frame clones only, not all of them. The sample lists about 88,000 clones; approximately 80% were seen once. This record belongs to a study of a mutant IDH1 vaccine in newly diagnosed glioma. Stated time point: baseline, week 1 (first vaccination visit). The sample's treatment: pre-vaccination baseline after standard-of-care therapy.

Sample: PBMCs, taken from a glioma patient treated with radiotherapy, temozolomide or both. The receptor was isolated from a middle-aged man with glioma. Some clones in this sample may be carry-over from other donors' samples. This rearrangement joins TRBV4-1 to TRBJ1-4; tentative D call: TRBD1 (5 bases). The CDR3 loop reads CASSQDDAGRTNEKLFF. The CDR3 DNA follows: TGCGCCAGCAGCCAAGATGACGCGGGGCGAACTAATGAAAAACTGTTTTTT.